The entry that follows covers one T cell receptor (beta chain) sequence. This clonotype was observed at least ten times. No antigen is known for it. One base away there is no much larger clone; base qualities are not given. This sample is part of a study of T cells in Graves' hyperthyroidism and ophthalmopathy (dated by TCRdb to 2018 to 2020). Regarding the complete study: Peripheral blood was sampled at the time of initial diagnosis, prior to any treatment. TCR V-J signatures able to tell the groups apart were searched for in a discovery cohort of 95 to 100 patients, of whom fewer than 45 had Graves' ophthalmopathy and 55 to 65 had stable Graves' hyperthyroidism. An independent validation cohort of around 20 hyperthyroidism patients and approximately 17 patients who later progressed to ophthalmopathy tested prospective prediction of ophthalmopathy. The roughly 100 discovery patients were randomly split 7:3 into training and test sets. In about six Graves' hyperthyroidism patients, the study also compared T-cell repertoires from thyroid tissue with T-cell repertoires from blood. Once sampling was done, hyperthyroidism patients were given methimazole at a starting dose of 30 mg daily, whereas ophthalmopathy patients were given high-dose intravenous methylprednisolone. The paper describes TCR Vbeta CDR3 sequencing of around 130 peripheral blood samples, made up of fewer than 50 ophthalmopathy patients, some 80 hyperthyroidism patients and about 17 progressor patients.

V is cut by 0 bases and J by 5 bases, and the space between the germline ends is 4 bases. Reading from cysteine to phenylalanine, the CDR3 counts 12 amino acids. Only the CDR3 portion is preserved as DNA: 36 bases, with reading frame beginning at the first base. In the germline V gene, CDR1 corresponds to ENHRY and CDR2 to SYGVKD. What the study reported, not specific to this receptor: Sample size was not statistically predetermined, and investigators were not blinded to group allocation. Blood samples also contained most of the expanded thyroid clonotypes (frequency above 0.001), which suggests that blood repertoires may reflect thyroid immune responses. In cross-validation, a model built on a 13 V-J signature told ophthalmopathy apart from stable hyperthyroidism with under 90% sensitivity and about 81% specificity, and in testing the same model reached 80%/75%. In validation, progression to ophthalmopathy was predicted by the model with 55% to 71% sensitivity and just over 72% specificity, a median of around 5.9 months before onset.

The TCR beta CDR3 regions were amplified from the RNA transcripts. The TCR CDR3 was subjected to a first round of RT-PCR using the HTBI primer set and the Qiagen OneStep RT-PCR kit. Libraries were constructed in a second round of multiplex PCR, after which size selection and purification were carried out. Libraries were sequenced paired-end with 100 bp reads on an Illumina HiSeq2000. As for the authors' bioinformatics: SOAPnuke was used to process the raw data, with reads discarded if the reads contained adapters or uncalled bases, had a mean Phred below 15, or lacked an exact constant-primer or identifier match. High-quality paired reads were merged with COPE v1.2.5, and unique nucleotide sequences were defined as clonotypes. MiTCR v1.1 was used to align the clonotypes against IMGT TRBV, TRBD and TRBJ reference segments. The analysis was restricted to V-J combinations with a frequency above 0.0001, which together covered about 99% of the repertoires. A TCS score was defined as the ratio between F50 (clonal expansion) and ExV (chaos), using BLOSUM62-based TCRdist between CDR3 peptides within each V-J. Welch's t-statistics and random forest reduced 450 to 600 V-J features to roughly 13, which were used in a naive Bayes classifier (R e1071). TCRdb reprocessing: public reads trimmed at Q25 with fastp, clones called with MiXCR, in-frame beta chains kept. Rows merge per CDR3 protein into single entries with the most common DNA and genes. TCRdb's processing, not the study's, gives the V and J calls here. Counted in this sample were some 360,000 distinct CDR3 sequences; 15% to 20% of them appeared once. Around 16% of the sample goes to the ten largest clones.

Ophthalmopathy patients had moderately to severely active disease, Clinical Activity Score of at least 3, NOSPECS grade of at least 4, and duration under 3 months. Exclusion was applied to patients with uncontrolled infections, other autoimmune diseases, pregnancy or lactation. Diagnoses were based on clinical symptoms, serum thyroxine and TRAb, thyroid ultrasound and orbital computed tomography. Ficoll-Paque density gradient centrifugation was used to isolate PBMCs from approximately 11 ml of fresh peripheral blood. Total RNA was extracted with Trizol reagent, and quality was checked on an Agilent 2100 Bioanalyzer.

The receptor comes from a middle-aged woman with Graves' ophthalmopathy. The sample was blood. Rearrangement joined TRBV10-3 to TRBJ1-2, with the D gene uncertain. The CDR3 reads as follows: CAISESSYGYTF. The base sequence is TGTGCCATCAGTGAGTCTAGTTATGGCTACACCTTC.